The present TCR beta chain was sequenced within a study of cytomegalovirus exposure and HLA in healthy donors (dated by TCRdb to about 2017). Context from the whole study: According to an earlier analysis of 587 of the donors, about 190 million T cells yielded some 120 million unique TCR beta sequences and 276 Gb of sequence data. An early release that covered fewer than 750 HLA-typed donors contained approximately 290 gigabases of sequencing data and about 84 million unique TCR sequences. Of the 350 to 400 genotyped donors, 81% fell in the genetic ancestry cluster associated with self-reported Caucasian donors. The aim of the study was to test whether cataloging public T cell receptors could identify signatures of past pathogen exposure. The study used immunosequencing to profile the T cell repertoires of 666 subjects and linked those repertoires to cytomegalovirus serostatus. A separate validation cohort of roughly 120 different subjects was used in addition to the roughly 720-subject first cohort. High-throughput TCR immunosequencing, statistical association of individual TCRs with disease status, and machine learning were combined to predict cytomegalovirus infection status. In a later analysis, previously published TCR beta repertoires from about 640 donors were re-analyzed and high-resolution HLA genotyping was added so that TCR occurrence patterns could be studied. In the later analysis, no new phenotypic data were used to find candidate immune exposures; instead, reliance was placed on TCR beta sequences and their occurrence across donors. An earlier analysis of several hundred of the donors used high-throughput TCR beta sequencing to judge whether each TCR beta V gene segment behaved as functional or pseudogenic. Alongside the repertoire data, information on donor age, sex, ethnicity and CMV serostatus was compiled. A later genetic analysis used genome-wide SNP genotypes for about 65% of the 666 donors, treating that subset as a discovery cohort. Every repertoire in the discovery cohort had been generated on one and the same sequencing platform. Class I and class II HLA loci were covered by the typing at four-digit resolution. The number of typed donors differed by locus: about 620-630 for A, B, C, DRB1 and DQB1; 522 for DQA1; roughly 600 for DPA1; and some 470 for DPB1. Because of strong linkage in the cohort, 5 or 6 DR-DQ haplotypes were treated as single units for association and clustering. Across about 370 genotyped donors of the cohort, an average of about 220,000 unique TCR beta nucleotide sequences per donor were sequenced, and roughly a sixth of those sequences were non-productive. Findings and caveats that apply to the study as a whole: Immune exposure information for the cohort was limited to CMV serostatus. Over 15 rarely observed V segments, including chromosome 9 orphons, were excluded from the earlier analysis of some 590 of the donors because counts were too low. A group of highly shared sequence variants was considered likely to be a technical artifact of the sequencing pipeline. In a later analysis, the rate of TCR association differed among HLA loci, with DRB1 alleles having the most associated TCRs and HLA-C alleles having the fewest. Because the 87-base-pair reads could not distinguish some IMGT-functional V segments, including TRBV6-2 and TRBV6-3, those segments were excluded. A further reported finding was that TCR beta sequences accurately predicted the HLA-A and HLA-B alleles for most subjects in the first cohort. In this cohort, only TCR beta chains were sequenced, and detectable features were limited by the absence of alpha or paired-chain data. Roughly uniform sequencing depth across donors was assumed in presence/absence analyses, although this assumption may not hold. A later genetic analysis reported fewer N-insertions in productive TCRs among donors in an Asian-associated ancestry cluster than the roughly 670-donor mean. According to a later analysis, parvovirus B19, influenza, CMV and Epstein-Barr virus appeared linked to several top co-occurrence clusters. A few of the identified cytomegalovirus-associated TCR beta chains were confirmed in vitro to be specific for cytomegalovirus antigens. Cytomegalovirus status was reported to be diagnosed by the classifier with high specificity and sensitivity in both the original and validation cohorts. A total of about 150 TCR beta chains were listed by the study as associated with cytomegalovirus. Most TCR sequences were seen in very few donors, while some public TCRs were found in many individuals. Correlated functional status among segregating V segments might be attributable to linkage disequilibrium, but an unknown experimental factor could not be ruled out. It was suggested by the authors that the approach could potentially be generalized to other disease states and immunological phenotypes. At a false discovery rate of 0.05, a later analysis linked under 20,000 TCR beta sequences to specific HLA alleles. Because HLA typing was unavailable for some donors at each locus, only the typed subset was used in association tests. Strong co-occurrence of HLA alleles, especially DR and DQ, made assigning TCR associations to individual alleles difficult. In a later genetic analysis, a missense DCLRE1C variant was associated with V-gene and J-gene trimming of TCR beta chains, and the association was replicated in an independent cohort. A later analysis found that HLA-associated TCR beta chains were more clonally expanded and had lower generation probabilities than equally common non-associated chains. In a later analysis, most CMV-associated TCR beta chains were found to appear HLA-restricted, with HLA associations seemingly driven largely by CMV exposure. An earlier analysis of approximately 500 of the donors showed that most TCR beta V segments appeared in productive rearrangements either about 87% or about 30% of the time, which broadly matched IMGT annotations.

The cohort was made up of 666 healthy bone marrow donors. All cohort members were sampled while nominally healthy, although unrecorded immune exposures were likely present. The donor was CMV seropositive and belonged to the group of 250 to 300 seropositive cohort members. Every donor gave a peripheral blood sample, and the peripheral blood mononuclear cells from that sample were used for TCR beta sequencing. The Qiagen DNeasy Blood Extraction Kit was used to extract genomic DNA from the blood cell samples. V loses 5 bases at its end and J loses 6 bases; junction bases beyond the gene matches: 4. CDR1 and CDR2, looked up from the germline V gene, are SGHNT and YENEEA. From the cysteine through the phenylalanine, the CDR3 covers 14 amino acids. Only the CDR3 DNA is retained, 42 bases long and in frame from the first base. Details on this clone: The clone's antigen remains unknown. Nothing much larger sits one base from this clone, and base qualities are not available.

Library preparation used the immunoSEQ multiplex PCR assay. The multiplex PCR relied on a mix of 60 forward primers for TCR Vbeta segments and 13 reverse primers for TCR Jbeta segments. Amplification of the CDR3 region of rearranged TCR beta genes was performed with a multiplex PCR assay on genomic DNA. Amplified TCR beta libraries were sequenced as 87-base-pair reads on the Illumina HiSeq System. The study's own analysis went as follows. A later analysis counted tens of millions of unique TCR beta chains across the 690 or so repertoires, and some 12 million of these chains were shared by at least two donors. Raw reads were error-corrected and collapsed into unique sequences with a nearest-neighbor algorithm that merged closely related sequences to remove PCR and sequencing errors. Alignment of CDR3 sequences to IMGT reference sequences was used to assign V, D and J gene segments. For a sequence to be retained, a match of at least six nucleotides to both a V gene segment and a J gene segment was required. Rearrangements were called productive when the CDR3 lacked stop codons and stayed in frame with V and J; all others were non-productive. CDR3 was defined by IMGT convention, running from the second conserved V-encoded cysteine to the conserved J-encoded phenylalanine. The earlier analysis of 500 to 750 of the donors excluded any sequence lacking an unambiguous match to a single V gene segment. In an earlier analysis of approximately 590 of the donors, a V segment was called functional when productive rearrangements were above 56.7%, and segregating when the standard deviation between donors exceeded 5%. A statistical classification framework was built for diagnosing cytomegalovirus status from the catalog of TCR beta chain sequences. In a later analysis, TCR nucleotide sequences were compared against IMGT/GENE-DB human TR gene sequences so that V and J genes could be assigned. A later analysis assigned CDR3 sequences and most-parsimonious VDJ recombination scenarios with the TCRdist pipeline. In a later analysis, each TCR beta chain was defined by its CDR3 amino acid sequence together with its V-gene family, and reads lacking a unique V-gene family were excluded. As a way to deal with suspected cross-contamination and a sequencing artifact, a later analysis dropped 500 to 700 nucleotide sequences that were highly shared and had low generation probability. For each public chain, a later analysis derived a clonal expansion index from normalized ranks of inferred template counts within each repertoire. In a later analysis, generation probabilities were computed with a VDJ recombination model fitted to out-of-frame rearrangements, and the resulting probabilities were checked against IGoR. In a later analysis, hypergeometric tests were used to score TCR-TCR, TCR-HLA and TCR-CMV co-occurrence, with a repertoire-size bias correction applied to TCR pairs. To estimate false discovery rates, a later analysis permuted the HLA or CMV assignments 20 times. In a later analysis, co-occurring TCRs were grouped using DBSCAN, and TCRdist sequence similarity was added for clustering within HLA-allele-positive subsets. Repertoires with fewer than 30,000 or more than 120,000 public chains were left out of co-occurrence clustering, as were about five repertoires with anomalous nucleotide sharing. TCRdb provides this immuneACCESS table in a form limited to in-frame rearrangements. Some clones are lacking; in checked studies, under half of them reflect an unresolved V gene, and why the rest are absent is not known. V and J calls and clone size are as listed in that table; D and trimming were resolved from the DNA. The sample table holds roughly 180,000 clones, of which about 80% were seen once. The ten largest clones add up to 6% to 7.5% of the sample.

Sample: PBMCs. This TCR came from a man younger than 45 in good health and CMV-seropositive. Rearrangement joined TRBV11-3 to TRBJ2-1, and 10 junctional nucleotides match TRBD2. The DNA is TGTGCCAGCAGCCGGACTAGCGGCAGCAATGAGCAGTTCTTC. Protein translation: CASSRTSGSNEQFF.